The 15 T cell receptor beta chains reported below all come from one sample, sequenced in a study of blood T cell repertoires in COVID-19. Libraries were prepared by immunoSEQ multiplex PCR; TCRdb keeps only in-frame clonotypes and omits some of them. This sample has approximately 170,000 clones; around 90% occur once, and the top ten carry roughly 24%. The specimen sequenced was peripheral blood. These receptor sequences come from a man in his 60s with acute or convalescent COVID-19.

The genes are TRBV30 and TRBJ1-1; D not certain. The germline V gene has CDR1 GTSNPN and CDR2 SVGIG (reference sequence). V lost 2 bases and J 3 bases, leaving 7 bases between the germline ends. The CDR3 extends over 12 amino acids. CDR3: CAWSPIHTEAFF. CDR3 sequence (DNA): TGTGCCTGGAGTCCCATCCACACTGAAGCTTTCTTT.

This sequence joins TRBV6-2 or TRBV6-3 and TRBJ2-1, with 9 bases that match TRBD2. CDR1 MNHEY and CDR2 SVGEGT come from the germline V gene. This CDR3 comprises 14 residues. The J segment lost 9 bases and the V segment lost 0 bases, leaving 3 bases of the junction unmatched. This chain's CDR3 is CASSYSGGGAEQFF. The CDR3 DNA reads as TGTGCCAGCAGTTACTCCGGCGGGGGGGCTGAGCAGTTCTTC.

The chain has TRBV24-1 and TRBJ2-3, with 8 bases aligning to TRBD2. The CDR3 is 17 residues long. Germline CDR1 is KGHDR and CDR2 is SFDVKD. The ends lost 3 bases at V and 4 bases at J; junction bases unmatched: 11. The CDR3 is CATSDGIAGRGPDTQYF. The CDR3 DNA sequence: TGTGCCACCAGTGATGGGATAGCGGGACGGGGACCAGATACGCAGTATTTT.

The J gene is TRBJ1-3, the V gene TRBV7-9, with D possibly being TRBD1 (5 bases). Germline values: CDR1 SEHNR, CDR2 FQNEAQ (reference sequence). The CDR3 extends over 15 amino acids. Between the trimmed V and J ends, which lost 4 bases and 4 bases, there was a span of 14 bases. The CDR3 loop reads CASSSLTGEGNTIYF. CDR3 bases: TGTGCCAGCAGCTCCCTAACGGGGGAGGGAAACACCATATATTTT.

The chain joins TRBV7-8 to TRBJ1-2, with a weak D call TRBD1 (5 bases). Germline CDR1 SGHVS, CDR2 FQNEAQ. V lost 5 bases and J 1 base, leaving 11 bases between the germline ends. CDR3 length equals 14 residues. The CDR3 sequence is CASSQTEINYGYTF. The CDR3 bases are TGTGCCAGCAGCCAGACAGAGATTAACTATGGCTACACCTTC.

A single count supports this clone. The genes are TRBV6-5 and TRBJ2-1; 11 bases are shared with TRBD2. V lost 4 bases, J lost 6 bases, and 8 bases stayed unmatched. Germline CDR1 reads MNHEY; CDR2 reads SVGAGI. This CDR3 is 16 amino acids long. CDR3 amino acids: CASSWGLGTSGNEQFF. The DNA of the CDR3 is TGTGCCAGCAGTTGGGGGTTAGGGACTAGCGGCAATGAGCAGTTCTTC.

In this sample, this clone turned up once. This chain uses TRBV19 with TRBJ1-3; D gene ambiguous. V lost 5 bases to trimming and J lost 0 bases, with 14 bases between them. The length of the CDR3 is 16 residues. CDR1 is LNHDA, CDR2 SQIVND, per germline (reference sequence). CDR3 coding DNA: TGTGCCAGTAGTTACCGAGCTGACTCCTCTGGAAACACCATATATTTT. It specifies CASSYRADSSGNTIYF.

The chain uses TRBV7-9 and TRBJ1-2, with TRBD1 identical over 10 bases. Germline V gene sequence: CDR1 SEHNR, CDR2 FQNEAQ (reference sequence). The J segment lost 3 bases and the V segment lost 5 bases, leaving 6 bases of the junction unmatched. This CDR3 contains 15 residues. The CDR3 DNA sequence: TGTGCCAGCAGCATAGGGACAGGGGCGGACTATGGCTACACCTTC. Its translation: CASSIGTGADYGYTF.

This clone came up once. The chain carries TRBV2 and TRBJ2-4; D gene unclear. Germline lookup yields CDR1 SNHLY and CDR2 FYNNEI. Trimming took off 5 bases at V and 11 bases at J, with 10 bases between the two ends. The CDR3 extends over 11 amino acids. This CDR3 is CASSLSPVQYF. The CDR3 bases are TGTGCCAGCAGTCTCTCGCCAGTTCAGTACTTC.

The chain's CDR3 is CASSLRGGAHTEAFF. The CDR3 DNA follows: TGTGCCAGCAGCCTCCGTGGAGGGGCCCACACTGAAGCTTTCTTT. This chain uses TRBV11-2 with TRBJ1-1; TRBD1 might be the D (5 bases). Germline V CDR1 and CDR2: SGHAT, FQNNGV. The CDR3 is made up of 15 amino acids. V was shortened by 5 bases and J by 3 bases, with 16 bases between the two germline ends.

The chain links TRBV11-2 to TRBJ1-2; D remains ambiguous. The length of the CDR3 is 17 residues. V was trimmed by 4 bases and J by 2 bases, leaving 20 bases between them. Germline values: CDR1 SGHAT, CDR2 FQNNGV. CDR3 bases: TGTGCCAGCAGCTCATCCCGAACCTCGACACAGAACTATGGCTACACCTTC. Protein sequence: CASSSSRTSTQNYGYTF.

The chain recombines TRBV5-5 with TRBJ1-2; 7 bases are a match to TRBD1. The CDR3 contains 13 residues. The V and J ends lost 0 bases and 8 bases, in that order; junction bases with no gene match: 4. CDR1 and CDR2 (germline): SGHKS, YYEKEE (reference sequence). CDR3 region: CASSLELTGGYTF. The CDR3 region has the DNA TGTGCCAGCAGCTTGGAGTTGACAGGGGGCTACACCTTC.

This sequence joins TRBV19 and TRBJ1-3, with a weak D call TRBD1 (5 bases). The V end lost 7 bases, the J end lost 3 bases, and 16 bases lay between the germline ends. Germline V gene data show CDR1 as LNHDA and CDR2 as SQIVND (reference sequence). This CDR3 has 15 amino acids. CDR3 amino acids: CASTTDSGFGNTIYF. In DNA form, the CDR3 reads TGTGCCAGTACAACTGACAGTGGTTTTGGAAACACCATATATTTT.

J is TRBJ1-1 and V is TRBV19; D might be TRBD1 (6 bases). Trimming stripped 5 bases from V and 5 bases from J, with 15 bases between. The germline V gene encodes CDR1 LNHDA and CDR2 SQIVND (reference sequence). The CDR3 is 14 amino acids. CDR3 amino acids: CASSPTGSRTEAFF. CDR3 coding DNA: TGTGCCAGTAGTCCTACAGGGAGTCGGACTGAAGCTTTCTTT.

V usage is TRBV27 and J usage is TRBJ2-5; D is perhaps TRBD2 (5 bases). This CDR3 region has 15 residues. Trimming shortened V by 5 bases and J by 2 bases, and 15 bases separated the two germline ends. The germline gives CDR1 MNHEY, CDR2 SMNVEV (reference sequence). The CDR3 DNA is TGTGCCAGCAGTGCCTCCCCGGACTGGCAAGAGACCCAGTACTTC. Its protein is CASSASPDWQETQYF.